One sample yielded the 32 T cell receptor beta chains listed below, sequenced in a study of Graves' ophthalmopathy and Graves' hyperthyroidism. As the template, RNA transcripts were used to amplify TCR beta CDR3 regions. An opening RT-PCR round employed HTBI primers and preceded a second-round multiplex PCR. A single record per CDR3 protein comes from TCRdb applying MiXCR to the multiplex PCR reads. The sample yields 600,000 to 950,000 distinct CDR3 sequences, 40% seen once. The sequencing input was peripheral blood. The receptor set was obtained from an adult man with Graves' ophthalmopathy.

This clonotype was seen at least ten times. V and J are TRBV29-1 and TRBJ2-7; TRBD1 or TRBD2 may be the D gene (5 bases each). V was cut by 3 bases and J by 2 bases, with 14 bases left in between. Germline V CDR1 and CDR2: SQVTM, ANQGSEA. The CDR3 spans 14 residues. The CDR3 region is CSVESEGSAYEQYF. In DNA, the CDR3 is TGCAGCGTTGAGTCTGAGGGGAGCGCCTACGAGCAGTACTTC.

The chain couples TRBV20-1 to TRBJ2-2, with TRBD1 matching over 9 bases. J gave up 3 bases and V 4 bases, and 3 bases lay outside the gene matches. The CDR3 is 14 amino acids. CDR1 DFQATT and CDR2 SNEGSKA come from the germline V gene (reference sequence). CDR3 in DNA: TGCAGTGCTAAGACAGGGGGTTACACCGGGGAGCTGTTTTTT. Translated: CSAKTGGYTGELFF.

As to this clonotype: It is likely a read error, because the conserved phenylalanine at the end of the CDR3 is missing. The DNA is omitted, as the CDR3 cannot be located on it reliably, and the CDR3 follows TCRdb's listing. The rearrangement links TRBV7-9 to TRBJ1-2; the table's D call, TRBD1, has no DNA check behind it. The CDR3 length equals 12 residues, ends included. The germline V gene has CDR1 SEHNR and CDR2 FQNEAQ (reference sequence). CDR3 loop: CASSLRGAGGSY.

The rearrangement links TRBV14 to TRBJ1-2; D remains unclear. The CDR3 contains 15 residues. V was cut by 0 bases and J by 3 bases, with 11 bases left in between. CDR1 is SGHDN and CDR2 is FVKESK in the germline V gene. CDR3 amino acids: CASSQDPGKYYGYTF. CDR3 sequence (DNA): TGTGCCAGCAGCCAAGATCCGGGGAAATACTATGGCTACACCTTC.

A few counts support this clonotype. The V call is TRBV20-1, the J call TRBJ2-7, with D possibly matching TRBD2 (6 bases). Germline CDR1 reads DFQATT; CDR2 reads SNEGSKA (reference sequence). V shed 6 bases and J shed 0 bases, with 21 bases lying between them. The CDR3 is 16 amino acids. CDR3 DNA sequence: TGCAGTGCGCCGCCTTTTTGGGGGGAATCCTCCTACGAGCAGTACTTC. This sequence encodes CSAPPFWGESSYEQYF.

On this clonotype itself: This may be a read error, as it is one base from a much larger clone. The rearrangement uses TRBV7-2 and TRBJ2-5; D possibly corresponds to TRBD1 (5 bases). The CDR3 has 13 residues. Trimming removed 1 base from V and 4 bases from J, with 7 bases in between. Germline lookup yields CDR1 SGHTA and CDR2 FQGNSA. The CDR3: CASSLGTLETQYF. CDR3 coding DNA: TGTGCCAGCAGCTTAGGGACACTAGAGACCCAGTACTTC.

The chain is built from TRBV7-9 and TRBJ2-2, with D perhaps matching TRBD1 or TRBD2 (6 bases each). Germline-derived CDR1 and CDR2 are SEHNR and FQNEAQ (reference sequence). Deletions cut 9 bases from V and 6 bases from J, with 20 bases between. The CDR3 length is 15 residues. In nucleotides, the CDR3 is TGTGCCAGTAGTCCAGCGGAGGGACATCCCGGGGAGCTGTTTTTT. Translation gives CASSPAEGHPGELFF.

The chain is built from TRBV10-1 and TRBJ2-7, with D possibly matching TRBD2 (6 bases). The closer fit of TRBJ2-1 to the DNA end suggests the J call may be wrong. Germline V gene sequence: CDR1 WNHNN, CDR2 SYGVQD (reference sequence). This CDR3 spans 13 amino acids. The chain's CDR3 is CASSVGAGNEQFF. As DNA, the CDR3 is TGCGCCAGCAGTGTCGGGGCGGGGAATGAGCAGTTCTTC.

V usage is TRBV25-1 and J usage is TRBJ1-1; D gene ambiguous. The V end was cut by 6 bases, the J end by 0 bases, with 17 bases between. The CDR3 consists of 16 residues. Germline loops: CDR1 MGHDK, CDR2 SYGVNS. This CDR3 is CASRASRSRLNTEAFF. The DNA of the CDR3 is TGTGCCAGCAGGGCGTCCCGGTCACGGCTGAACACTGAAGCTTTCTTT.

With respect to this clonotype: A much more abundant neighbour one base away suggests this may be a read error. This chain uses TRBV10-3 with TRBJ2-7; 7 positions match TRBD1. This CDR3 has 12 amino acids. Germline-derived CDR1 and CDR2 are ENHRY and SYGVKD. CDR3 residues: CAVSNDRAEQYF. The CDR3 DNA follows: TGTGCCGTCAGCAACGACAGGGCCGAGCAGTACTTC.

This chain links TRBV20-1 with TRBJ2-7; 11 bases are a match to TRBD1. Germline CDR1 is DFQATT and CDR2 is SNEGSKA (reference sequence). This CDR3 is built from 15 residues. The V and J ends lost 4 bases and 1 base, in that order; junction bases with no gene match: 6. CDR3 DNA sequence: TGCAGTGCTACGGACAGGGGGCGCACATCCTACGAGCAGTACTTC. Translation: CSATDRGRTSYEQYF.

This chain links TRBV2 with TRBJ2-3, with unresolved D. From germline, CDR1 is SNHLY and CDR2 FYNNEI. V dropped 4 bases and J dropped 2 bases, with 13 bases sitting between them. There are 15 residues in the CDR3. The CDR3 bases are TGTGCCAGCAGTGCCGGCAGGAAAATCACAGATACGCAGTATTTT. Translated, it gives CASSAGRKITDTQYF.

The chain recombines TRBV7-9 with TRBJ1-6; D is ambiguous. Germline V lookup: CDR1 SEHNR, CDR2 FQNEAQ (reference sequence). The V end lost 6 bases, the J end lost 7 bases, and 10 bases lay between the germline ends. The CDR3 runs 13 residues. CDR3 nucleotides: TGTGCCAGCAGTCAGTTGGGAAATTCACCCCTCCACTTT. This translates into CASSQLGNSPLHF.

This clonotype appeared many times. The chain employs TRBV5-6 and TRBJ1-2; 8 bases align to TRBD1. Germline loops: CDR1 SGHDT, CDR2 YYEEEE. CDR3 length: 14 residues. With V trimmed by 4 bases and J by 2 bases, 4 bases remained unmatched. The CDR3 region has the DNA TGTGCCAGCAGCACGCGGACAGGGAACTATGGCTACACCTTC. Its translation: CASSTRTGNYGYTF.

V gene TRBV10-3 combines with J gene TRBJ2-5, with 12 bases lining up with TRBD2. Trimming cost V 0 bases and J 4 bases; bases outside gene matches: 0. Looked up from germline, CDR1 is ENHRY and CDR2 is SYGVKD. The CDR3 length is 15 residues. This CDR3 reads CAISESTSGGETQYF. The CDR3 DNA is TGTGCCATCAGTGAGTCGACTAGCGGGGGAGAGACCCAGTACTTC.

This clonotype has a count of ten or more. The chain combines TRBV12-3 or TRBV12-4 with TRBJ2-5; TRBD2 matches 8 bases. Trimming removed 5 bases from V and 3 bases from J; junction bases left unmatched: 8. CDR3 length: 15 residues. This chain's CDR3 is CASSRRGGHEETQYF. The CDR3 DNA is TGTGCCAGCAGTCGTCGGGGGGGCCACGAAGAGACCCAGTACTTC.

Ten or more counts support this clonotype. The chain recombines TRBV19 with TRBJ1-1; 9 bases are shared with TRBD1. CDR1 LNHDA and CDR2 SQIVND come from the germline V gene (reference sequence). The CDR3 is 13 amino acids. With V trimmed by 10 bases and J by 7 bases, 10 bases remained unmatched. The CDR3 DNA reads as TGTGCCACCGTGGACAGGGGATTTGGTGAAGCTTTCTTT. Amino acid sequence: CATVDRGFGEAFF.

This chain uses TRBV10-3 with TRBJ2-7; possible D gene TRBD1, 5 bases. The germline CDR1 and CDR2 sequences are ENHRY and SYGVKD. Trimming stripped 10 bases from V and 0 bases from J, with 16 bases between. The CDR3 loop spans 14 amino acids. Written as DNA, the CDR3 is TGTGCCAGAAGCCAAGACAGCTTCTCCTACGAGCAGTACTTC. Translated, it gives CARSQDSFSYEQYF.

V gene TRBV2 combines with J gene TRBJ1-4, with 8 bases identical to TRBD1. From germline, CDR1 is SNHLY and CDR2 FYNNEI. The CDR3 is 14 residues long. Trimming cost V 6 bases and J 7 bases; bases outside gene matches: 7. The CDR3 DNA follows: TGTGCCAGCAGAGGACAGGGCCTCTCTGAAAAACTGTTTTTT. Protein sequence: CASRGQGLSEKLFF.

The genes are TRBV7-2 and TRBJ1-1, with 7 bases that match TRBD1. The J segment lost 4 bases and the V segment lost 5 bases, leaving 7 bases of the junction unmatched. Germline CDR1 is SGHTA and CDR2 is FQGNSA. This CDR3 spans 14 amino acids. The CDR3 spells CASSLETGPTEAFF. CDR3 sequence (DNA): TGTGCCAGCAGCCTAGAGACAGGGCCCACTGAAGCTTTCTTT. Using reference TRBV7-2 and TRBJ1-1 for the parts outside the CDR3, the full variable domain is GAGVSQSPSNKVTEKGKDVELRCDPISGHTALYWYRQSLGQGLEFLIYFQGNSAPDKSGLPSDRFSAERTGGSVSTLTIQRTQQEDSAVYLCASSLETGPTEAFFGQGTRLTVV.

Many counts were recorded for this clonotype. J is TRBJ1-1 and V is TRBV19; perhaps TRBD1 as D (5 bases). With 3 bases removed from V and 5 bases from J, the gap between germline ends came to 13 bases. CDR3 size: 14 residues. The germline CDR1 and CDR2 sequences are LNHDA and SQIVND (reference sequence). CDR3 sequence (DNA): TGTGCCAGTAGTATTGCGGGGGGAAGAACTGAAGCTTTCTTT. Translating gives CASSIAGGRTEAFF. The variable domain in full, completed from reference TRBV19 and TRBJ1-1, reads DGGITQSPKYLFRKEGQNVTLSCEQNLNHDAMYWYRQDPGQGLRLIYYSQIVNDFQKGDIAEGYSVSREKKESFPLTVTSAQKNPTAFYLCASSIAGGRTEAFFGQGTRLTVV.

This clonotype was counted a few times. V usage is TRBV5-1 and J usage is TRBJ2-7; 10 bases map to TRBD2. Germline CDR1 SGHRS, CDR2 YFSETQ. The CDR3 sequence is 16 residues long. V was pared by 0 bases and J by 4 bases, with 7 bases of the junction left unmatched. CDR3 in DNA: TGCGCCAGCAGCTTGGGCCTAGCGGGAGCGGGATACGAGCAGTACTTC. This sequence encodes CASSLGLAGAGYEQYF.

This CDR3 is CASSISVGTGELFF. CDR3 sequence (DNA): TGTGCCAGTAGTATCTCGGTAGGAACCGGGGAGCTGTTTTTT. This chain links TRBV19 with TRBJ2-2; D is undetermined. Trimming removed 3 bases from V and 5 bases from J, with 10 bases in between. Germline lookup yields CDR1 LNHDA and CDR2 SQIVND (reference sequence). This CDR3 spans 14 amino acids.

This chain joins TRBV7-8 and TRBJ1-5; D gene uncertain. CDR3 length: 13 amino acids. V was trimmed by 3 bases and J by 7 bases, leaving 10 bases between them. Germline CDR1 is SGHVS and CDR2 is FQNEAQ. The CDR3: CASSFFIRQPQHF. CDR3 sequence (DNA): TGTGCCAGCAGCTTCTTCATCAGACAGCCCCAGCATTTT.

Turning to this clonotype: Likely a read error: the CDR3 ends without its conserved phenylalanine or tryptophan. V is TRBV15 and J is TRBJ1-2; no definite D call. The CDR3 totals 15 residues. Germline CDR1 LNHNV, CDR2 YYDKDF (reference sequence). V gave up 0 bases and J gave up 8 bases, with 16 bases separating them. The CDR3 loop reads CATSRDGPGTGGYTL. As DNA, the CDR3 is TGTGCCACCAGCAGAGATGGGCCGGGAACCGGCGGCTACACCCTC.

The chain joins TRBV7-6 to TRBJ2-5, with 7 nucleotides matching TRBD2. Looked up from germline, CDR1 is SGHVS and CDR2 is FNYEAQ. Unmatched junction bases numbered 14, after V lost 3 bases and J lost 4 bases. CDR3 size: 17 residues. As DNA, the CDR3 is TGTGCCAGCAGCTTCCTCGCGGTGGCTAGCGGTCGAGAGACCCAGTACTTC. Protein sequence: CASSFLAVASGRETQYF.

This chain connects TRBV19 to TRBJ2-7, with 11 bases that match TRBD2. The junction had 9 bases not matched to a gene; V was cut back by 3 bases and J by 5 bases. Per germline, CDR1 LNHDA and CDR2 SQIVND (reference sequence). CDR3 size: 16 residues. The CDR3 sequence: CASSIPTTSGINEQYF. The DNA of the CDR3 is TGTGCCAGTAGTATCCCCACGACTAGCGGGATAAACGAGCAGTACTTC. Complete variable domain (other parts from reference TRBV19 and TRBJ2-7): DGGITQSPKYLFRKEGQNVTLSCEQNLNHDAMYWYRQDPGQGLRLIYYSQIVNDFQKGDIAEGYSVSREKKESFPLTVTSAQKNPTAFYLCASSIPTTSGINEQYFGPGTRLTVT.

This chain connects TRBV29-1 to TRBJ2-7; TRBD1 matches at 10 bases. The J call could be wrong; TRBJ2-1 is a better fit for the DNA end. This CDR3 contains 13 residues. The germline gives CDR1 SQVTM, CDR2 ANQGSEA. CDR3 coding DNA: TGCAGCGTTGAAGTGGGACAGGGGAACGAGCAGTTCTTC. This encodes CSVEVGQGNEQFF.

This clonotype showed up many times. CDR3 nucleotides: TGTGCCAGCAGGAGCGGGTTCGGGCAGTACTTC. Protein sequence: CASRSGFGQYF. The chain recombines TRBV2 with TRBJ2-7; D possibly corresponds to TRBD2 (6 bases). V lost 6 bases and J lost 9, with 12 bases in between. There are 11 residues in the CDR3. CDR1 and CDR2 from the germline V gene are SNHLY and FYNNEI.

The rearrangement joins TRBV6-5 to TRBJ1-4; D unresolved. CDR1 MNHEY and CDR2 SVGAGI come from the germline V gene. With 5 bases removed from V and 6 bases from J, the gap between germline ends came to 10 bases. The CDR3 extends over 13 amino acids. CDR3 coding DNA: TGTGCCAGCAGTCTGGCGAGGGATGAAAAACTGTTTTTT. Translation gives CASSLARDEKLFF.

This clonotype was observed a few times. This sequence joins TRBV12-3 or TRBV12-4 and TRBJ2-3; TRBD1 agrees at 7 bases. J gave up 4 bases and V 5 bases, and 9 bases lay outside the gene matches. The CDR3 length is 15 residues. The CDR3 nucleotides are TGTGCCAGCAGTGAAGTCCGACAGGGTCCAGATACGCAGTATTTT. Translating gives CASSEVRQGPDTQYF.

The chain is built from TRBV2 and TRBJ2-7, with D maybe TRBD1 (5 bases). V was shortened by 3 bases and J by 7 bases, with 10 bases between the two germline ends. Germline V gene sequence: CDR1 SNHLY, CDR2 FYNNEI. The CDR3 contains 12 residues. The CDR3 loop reads CASSDQGGEQYF. CDR3 in DNA: TGTGCCAGCAGTGACCAGGGTGGGGAGCAGTACTTC.